This passage covers 2 T cell receptor beta chains from one sample sequenced in a study of T cell responses to AZD1222 COVID-19 vaccine. Some clones are missing from TCRdb's copy, which holds only in-frame ones; the method was immunoSEQ multiplex PCR. The table shows about 66,000 clones, with around nine tenths occurring only once. Source: peripheral blood, taken 28 days after the second dose of the MenACWY control vaccine. The source of these receptors is an adult who received the MenACWY meningococcal vaccine as a control.

The chain recombines TRBV7-9 with TRBJ2-5, with TRBD2 matching over 8 bases. Per the germline V gene, CDR1 is SEHNR and CDR2 is FQNEAQ (reference sequence). The CDR3 totals 17 residues. V lost 5 bases and J lost 1; bases outside the gene matches: 12. Here the CDR3 DNA reads TGTGCCAGCAGCGTTAGACGGCGGGAGGCGGGCCAAGAGACCCAGTACTTC. It yields the protein CASSVRRREAGQETQYF.

The chain employs TRBV27 and TRBJ2-2; 8 positions match TRBD2. With V trimmed by 7 bases and J by 4 bases, 5 bases remained unmatched. CDR3 length equals 14 residues. Germline V gives CDR1 MNHEY, CDR2 SMNVEV (reference sequence). The CDR3 is CASTPAGATGELFF. The CDR3 DNA sequence: TGTGCCAGCACCCCAGCGGGAGCCACCGGGGAGCTGTTTTTT.